The following is a T cell receptor beta chain sequence with its context. Sequenced by immunoSEQ multiplex PCR; TCRdb stores in-frame clones only, minus some. The sample holds 300,000 or so clones; just over 85% are singletons and the top ten take under 11%. Germline lookup yields CDR1 MGHRA and CDR2 YSYEKL. With 4 bases clipped from V and 5 bases from J, the junction kept 10 bases outside the gene matches. This CDR3 comprises 15 residues. The data belong to a study of blood T cell repertoires in COVID-19. The wider study: There were acute and convalescent COVID-19 samples, and they came from the United States, Italy and Spain.

Participants were aged about 18 to 89 years from 24 US areas. Two consecutive negative NP/OP PCR tests, clearance, or resolved symptoms defined Cohort 3 recovery. Sequencing used PBMCs or T cells enriched from blood (not recorded which). The TCR originated in a young woman who had recovered from COVID-19. The chain is built from TRBV4-1 and TRBJ1-1; 7 bases match TRBD1. CDR3 bases: TGCGCCAGCAGCCGCATGGGACAGTCTCGGACTGAAGCTTTCTTT. Protein sequence: CASSRMGQSRTEAFF.